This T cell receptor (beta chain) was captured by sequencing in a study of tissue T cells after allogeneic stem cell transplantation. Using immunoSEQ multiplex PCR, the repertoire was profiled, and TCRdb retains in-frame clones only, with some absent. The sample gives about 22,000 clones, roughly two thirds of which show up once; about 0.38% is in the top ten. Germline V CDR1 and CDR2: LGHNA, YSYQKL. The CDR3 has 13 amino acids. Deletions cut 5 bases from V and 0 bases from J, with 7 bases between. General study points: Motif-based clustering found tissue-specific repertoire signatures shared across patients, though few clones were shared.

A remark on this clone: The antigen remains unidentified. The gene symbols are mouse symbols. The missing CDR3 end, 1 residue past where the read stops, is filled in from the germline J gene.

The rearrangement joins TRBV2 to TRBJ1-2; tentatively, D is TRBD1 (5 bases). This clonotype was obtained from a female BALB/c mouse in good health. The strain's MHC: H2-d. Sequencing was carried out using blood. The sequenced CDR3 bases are TGTGCCAGCAGCGCGGACACAAACTCCGACTACACC. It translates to CASSADTNSDYT. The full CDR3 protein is CASSADTNSDYTF.